These 17 T cell receptor beta chains originate from one sample sequenced in a study of blood T cell repertoires in COVID-19. The protocol was immunoSEQ multiplex PCR, while the TCRdb copy is restricted to in-frame clones and leaves out a portion. The sample carries some 530,000 clones, approximately 85% recorded once. Sequencing input: peripheral blood. These TCRs come from a human donor in a cohort sampled during active COVID-19.

This sequence joins TRBV2 and TRBJ1-4; weak D call: TRBD1 (5 bases). Trimming stripped 1 base from V and 3 bases from J, with 9 bases between. CDR1 is SNHLY and CDR2 is FYNNEI in the germline V gene. The CDR3 is 15 amino acids. The CDR3 reads CASSEGGGANEKLFF. In DNA, the CDR3 is TGTGCCAGCAGTGAAGGCGGGGGGGCTAATGAAAAACTGTTTTTT.

The gene calls are TRBV2 and TRBJ2-1; D may be TRBD2 (6 bases). The CDR3 is made up of 13 amino acids. Germline V lookup: CDR1 SNHLY, CDR2 FYNNEI. V shed 4 bases and J shed 8 bases, with 12 bases lying between them. The CDR3, as DNA: TGTGCCAGCAGTGTTGGAGGGGATGATGAGCAGTTCTTC. Protein product: CASSVGGDDEQFF. The whole variable domain, remainder taken from reference TRBV2 and TRBJ2-1, is EPEVTQTPSHQVTQMGQEVILRCVPISNHLYFYWYRQILGQKVEFLVSFYNNEISEKSEIFDDQFSVERPDGSNFTLKIRSTKLEDSAMYFCASSVGGDDEQFFGPGTRLTVL.

The chain has TRBV18 and TRBJ1-3, with D hard to call. V lost 4 bases to trimming and J lost 0 bases, with 10 bases between them. There are 15 residues in the CDR3. Germline V gene data show CDR1 as KGHSH and CDR2 as LQKENI. For the CDR3, the DNA is TGTGCCAGCTCACGAGTAGATAGCTCTGGAAACACCATATATTTT. Protein: CASSRVDSSGNTIYF.

The genes are TRBV28 and TRBJ1-2; the D gene is possibly TRBD1 (6 bases). V lost 1 base, J lost 2 bases, and 8 bases lay in between. From germline, CDR1 is MDHEN and CDR2 SYDVKM. CDR3 length: 14 amino acids. The DNA for the CDR3 is TGTGCCAGCAGTTTATCAGGACAGAACTATGGCTACACCTTC. This sequence encodes CASSLSGQNYGYTF.

This clone has just a few counts. This chain connects TRBV5-4 to TRBJ1-3; D is perhaps TRBD1 (6 bases). The CDR3 is 16 residues long. The V end was cut by 3 bases, the J end by 0 bases, with 13 bases between. Germline V lookup: CDR1 SGHNT, CDR2 YYREEE (reference sequence). DNA for the CDR3: TGTGCCAGCAGCTCGGCACAGGGCTTCTCTGGAAACACCATATATTTT. This codes for CASSSAQGFSGNTIYF.

The chain combines TRBV5-1 with TRBJ2-3, with 8 bases lining up with TRBD2. Germline V CDR1 and CDR2: SGHRS, YFSETQ. The CDR3 sequence is 15 residues long. Trimming removed 4 bases from V and 4 bases from J; junction bases left unmatched: 8. The CDR3 region is CASSPLAGFADTQYF. CDR3 nucleotide sequence: TGCGCCAGCAGCCCGTTAGCGGGATTCGCAGATACGCAGTATTTT. Looking up the rest from reference TRBV5-1 and TRBJ2-3 gives the full variable domain: KAGVTQTPRYLIKTRGQQVTLSCSPISGHRSVSWYQQTPGQGLQFLFEYFSETQRNKGNFPGRFSGRQFSNSRSEMNVSTLELGDSALYLCASSPLAGFADTQYFGPGTRLTVL.

The gene calls are TRBV11-3 and TRBJ2-5, with D unclear. Germline assignment: CDR1 SGHNT and CDR2 YENEEA. Deletions cut 5 bases from V and 5 bases from J, with 12 bases between. There are 13 residues in the CDR3. As DNA, the CDR3 is TGTGCCAGCAGCCGAAGCCTCCGGGAGACCCAGTACTTC. This codes for CASSRSLRETQYF. The full variable domain, with the rest looked up from reference TRBV11-3 and TRBJ2-5, is EAGVVQSPRYKIIEKKQPVAFWCNPISGHNTLYWYLQNLGQGPELLIRYENEEAVDDSQLPKDRFSAERLKGVDSTLKIQPAELGDSAVYLCASSRSLRETQYFGPGTRLLVL.

The chain links TRBV5-1 to TRBJ2-3; 10 nucleotides match TRBD2. The CDR3 totals 17 residues. From germline, CDR1 is SGHRS and CDR2 YFSETQ. The J segment lost 3 bases and the V segment lost 2 bases, leaving 9 bases of the junction unmatched. The CDR3 spells CASSFLPSGSKTDTQYF. The CDR3 DNA sequence: TGCGCCAGCAGCTTTTTGCCTAGCGGGAGTAAAACAGATACGCAGTATTTT.

The chain uses TRBV30 and TRBJ1-1, with D possibly being TRBD1 (5 bases). The germline gives CDR1 GTSNPN, CDR2 SVGIG (reference sequence). The CDR3 consists of 13 residues. V lost 4 bases and J lost 4, with 13 bases in between. CDR3 sequence reads: CAWTKQVGTEAFF. The CDR3 nucleotides are TGTGCCTGGACCAAACAGGTGGGCACTGAAGCTTTCTTT.

This sequence joins TRBV9 and TRBJ2-4; 10 positions match TRBD2. The CDR3 consists of 18 residues. J lost 9 bases, V lost 0 bases, and 15 bases had no gene match. Looked up from germline, CDR1 is SGDLS and CDR2 is YYNGEE. CDR3 DNA sequence: TGTGCCAGCAGCGTAGCTGCTTCGGAGCGGGAGGGCCGAAGCATTCAGTACTTC. Its translation: CASSVAASEREGRSIQYF.

With respect to this clone: A junction end diverges from the germline sequence, so it may reflect a read error. The chain employs TRBV5-5 and TRBJ2-3; TRBD2 matches at 12 bases. The germline V gene has CDR1 SGHKS and CDR2 YYEKEE (reference sequence). The CDR3 is 13 residues long. The CDR3 protein is CASSLTSGSRQDF. For the CDR3, the DNA is TGTGCCAGCAGCCTGACTAGCGGGAGTCGTCAGGATTTT.

The CDR3 protein is CASSLAGNNQPQHF. The CDR3, as DNA: TGTGCCAGCAGCTTGGCAGGGAACAATCAGCCCCAGCATTTT. The chain links TRBV5-4 to TRBJ1-5; a possible D gene is TRBD1 (5 bases). The V gene's germline CDR1 is SGHNT and CDR2 YYREEE (reference sequence). CDR3 length equals 14 residues. V lost 0 bases to trimming and J lost 3 bases, with 7 bases between them.

V gene TRBV15 combines with J gene TRBJ1-3; D remains ambiguous. V was pared by 8 bases and J by 0 bases, with 14 bases between. In germline, CDR1 is LNHNV, CDR2 YYDKDF (reference sequence). This CDR3 spans 15 amino acids. The CDR3 spells CATLNSAGSGNTIYF. The CDR3, as DNA: TGTGCCACCTTGAATTCAGCGGGCTCTGGAAACACCATATATTTT.

The V and J genes are TRBV27 and TRBJ1-2; D uncertain. V lost 0 bases and J 4 bases, leaving 9 bases between the germline ends. Germline CDR1 MNHEY, CDR2 SMNVEV (reference sequence). The CDR3 spans 14 residues. CDR3 sequence reads: CASSLSLGSYGYTF. CDR3 nucleotide sequence: TGTGCCAGCAGTTTATCCCTAGGGAGCTATGGCTACACCTTC.

The rearrangement links TRBV19 to TRBJ1-2, with D maybe TRBD1 (6 bases). V shed 3 bases and J shed 3 bases, with 11 bases lying between them. The CDR3 covers 14 residues. CDR1 and CDR2 from the germline V gene are LNHDA and SQIVND (reference sequence). The CDR3 is CASSIRSGDYGYTF. The CDR3, as DNA: TGTGCCAGTAGTATCAGATCAGGGGACTATGGCTACACCTTC.

The gene calls are TRBV7-3 and TRBJ2-1, with TRBD2 identical over 10 bases. The CDR3 covers 14 residues. The V gene's germline CDR1 is SGHTA and CDR2 FQGTGA. Unmatched junction bases numbered 4, after V lost 4 bases and J lost 7 bases. CDR3 loop: CASSSAGGKNEQFF. In nucleotides, the CDR3 is TGTGCCAGCAGCTCAGCGGGAGGGAAGAATGAGCAGTTCTTC.

The gene calls are TRBV5-4 and TRBJ2-2; perhaps TRBD1 as D (6 bases). CDR3 length: 14 amino acids. Germline loops: CDR1 SGHNT, CDR2 YYREEE (reference sequence). Between the trimmed V and J ends, which lost 4 bases and 4 bases, there was a span of 11 bases. The CDR3 spells CASSPEGGTGELFF. In DNA form, the CDR3 reads TGTGCCAGCAGCCCGGAAGGGGGCACCGGGGAGCTGTTTTTT.